These T cell receptor beta chains were read from a single sample in a study of Graves' ophthalmopathy and Graves' hyperthyroidism. A single record per CDR3 protein comes from TCRdb applying MiXCR to the multiplex PCR reads. The sample includes a few hundred thousand distinct CDR3 sequences, over 15% of them seen just once. The sequencing input was peripheral blood. These TCRs come from a young woman with stable Graves' hyperthyroidism. The CDR3 runs from the conserved cysteine through the conserved F or W. A D gene is named only where the DNA matches it firmly. Clone size is given for some rows only: seen once, a few or many times, or a class if the clone is expanded.

d_call,j_call,v_call,clone_size,cdr3_aa,cdr3_nt
TRBD1,TRBJ1-2,TRBV7-2,many,CASSLAGTDAGYTF,TGTGCCAGCAGCTTAGCGGGGACAGATGCTGGCTACACCTTC
.,TRBJ1-2,TRBV29-1,many,CSVEEGRQLGGYTF,TGCAGCGTTGAAGAAGGCAGACAGCTAGGAGGCTACACCTTC
.,TRBJ2-7,TRBV6-2/TRBV6-3,many,CASTLSKGRPYEQYF,TGTGCCAGCACCCTTTCAAAGGGAAGGCCCTACGAGCAGTACTTC
.,TRBJ1-2,TRBV28,many,CASSFIGGYGYTF,TGTGCCAGCAGTTTTATCGGGGGGTATGGCTACACCTTC
.,TRBJ2-7,TRBV24-1,many,CATSVGQGNEQYF,TGTGCCACCAGTGTTGGGCAGGGGAACGAGCAGTACTTC
TRBD1,TRBJ2-7,TRBV20-1,many,CSATNPPGQDLGEQYF,TGCAGTGCTACCAACCCGCCGGGACAGGACCTCGGCGAGCAGTACTTC
.,TRBJ1-1,TRBV19,many,CASSGHGGASSEAFF,TGTGCCAGTAGTGGCCACGGGGGCGCGTCCTCTGAAGCTTTCTTT
TRBD1,TRBJ2-7,TRBV6-1,.,CASSPWAGGNEQYF,TGTGCCAGCAGTCCATGGGCAGGGGGTAACGAGCAGTACTTC
.,TRBJ2-7,TRBV20-1,many,CSARDPGAQKWEQYF,TGCAGTGCTAGGGATCCCGGAGCCCAAAAGTGGGAGCAGTACTTC
.,TRBJ2-7,TRBV6-1,many,CASSEVQTYEQYF,TGTGCCAGCAGTGAAGTACAGACCTACGAGCAGTACTTC
.,TRBJ1-1,TRBV13,many,CASSSPLEAFF,TGTGCCAGCAGCTCGCCGCTTGAAGCTTTCTTT
.,TRBJ2-5,TRBV2,many,CASTHDPQETQYF,TGTGCCAGCACCCATGACCCCCAAGAGACCCAGTACTTC
.,TRBJ2-7,TRBV6-2/TRBV6-3,many,CASSYPNPGFYEQYF,TGTGCCAGCAGTTACCCTAACCCAGGCTTCTACGAGCAGTACTTC
TRBD2,TRBJ2-5,TRBV7-6,.,CASSFTSGPQETQYF,TGTGCCAGCAGCTTCACTAGCGGCCCCCAAGAGACCCAGTACTTC
.,TRBJ1-1,TRBV28,few,CASRPLSPADRDFNTEAFF,TGTGCCAGCAGACCCCTTTCACCCGCCGACCGGGACTTCAACACTGAAGCTTTCTTT
.,TRBJ1-5,TRBV20-1,many,CSSKGLGGTGQPQHF,TGCAGTTCAAAAGGGCTCGGAGGGACTGGACAGCCCCAGCATTTT
.,TRBJ1-3,TRBV12-3/TRBV12-4,many,CASSLQGLRNTIYF,TGTGCCAGCAGCTTACAGGGACTTCGAAACACCATATATTTT
.,TRBJ2-2,TRBV19,few,CASIPHAYTGELFF,TGTGCCAGTATCCCCCATGCCTACACCGGGGAGCTGTTTTTT
TRBD2,TRBJ2-5,TRBV11-3,.,CASSLASGDETQYF,TGTGCCAGCAGCTTAGCTAGCGGGGATGAGACCCAGTACTTC
TRBD1,TRBJ1-1,TRBV6-1,.,CAGGTGATEAFF,TGTGCCGGGGGGACAGGGGCAACTGAAGCTTTCTTT
TRBD1,TRBJ1-2,TRBV3-1,many,CASSDFGTGGNYGYTF,TGTGCCAGCAGCGATTTTGGGACAGGGGGTAACTATGGCTACACCTTC
TRBD2,TRBJ2-5,TRBV20-1,many,CSAEGLAGETQYF,TGCAGTGCCGAGGGACTAGCGGGAGAGACCCAGTACTTC
.,TRBJ1-5,TRBV6-2/TRBV6-3,many,CASGPAVSNQPQHF,TGTGCCAGCGGCCCCGCGGTTAGCAATCAGCCCCAGCATTTT
TRBD1,TRBJ1-2,TRBV6-5,many,CASSYSPGQTYGYTF,TGTGCCAGCAGTTACTCCCCGGGACAGACCTATGGCTACACCTTC
TRBD1,TRBJ1-2,TRBV11-3,.,CASRAGTAENYGYTF,TGTGCCAGCAGGGCTGGGACAGCGGAAAACTATGGCTACACCTTC
TRBD1,TRBJ2-7,TRBV7-2,many,CASSLVRQGASTQYF,TGTGCCAGCAGCTTAGTGCGACAGGGTGCAAGTACGCAGTACTTC
.,TRBJ2-6,TRBV14,many,CASSQRTGSSGANVLTF,TGTGCCAGCAGCCAAAGAACGGGGAGCTCTGGGGCCAACGTCCTGACTTTC
.,TRBJ1-2,TRBV19,.,CASRMGGAPYGYTF,TGTGCCAGCCGGATGGGGGGGGCCCCCTATGGCTACACCTTC
TRBD1,TRBJ2-7,TRBV10-3,.,CASREWTGNSYEQYF,TGTGCCAGCAGAGAGTGGACAGGGAATTCCTACGAGCAGTACTTC
TRBD1,TRBJ1-1,TRBV19,many,CASSKRQGGTEAFF,TGTGCCAGTAGTAAAAGACAGGGTGGCACTGAAGCTTTCTTT
.,TRBJ1-5,TRBV20-1,many,CSASTGYNQPQHF,TGCAGTGCTTCGACAGGATACAATCAGCCCCAGCATTTT
TRBD1,TRBJ1-5,TRBV12-3/TRBV12-4,many,CASSKTGTGFLQPQHF,TGTGCCAGCAGTAAAACCGGGACAGGGTTTCTTCAGCCCCAGCATTTT
.,TRBJ1-2,TRBV11-2,.,CASSWTRTNYGYTF,TGTGCCAGCAGCTGGACAAGAACTAACTATGGCTACACCTTC
TRBD1,TRBJ2-7,TRBV12-3/TRBV12-4,many,CASSRARDRSYEQYF,TGTGCCAGCAGTCGAGCCCGGGACAGGTCCTACGAGCAGTACTTC
TRBD1,TRBJ2-7,TRBV2,many,CASRQGAFSEQYF,TGTGCCAGCAGACAGGGGGCCTTCTCCGAGCAGTACTTC
.,TRBJ1-5,TRBV6-1,many,CASSEGQGRAISPQHF,TGTGCCAGCAGTGAGGGGCAGGGACGGGCAATCAGCCCCCAGCATTTT
.,TRBJ1-1,TRBV7-4,many,CASSTQGRASTEAFF,TGTGCCAGCAGCACTCAGGGTCGGGCCTCCACTGAAGCTTTCTTT
.,TRBJ2-7,TRBV19,many,CASSTPGTTYEQYF,TGTGCCAGTAGTACCCCCGGCACCACCTACGAGCAGTACTTC
TRBD1,TRBJ1-1,TRBV2,many,CASTRGGQGFVNTEAFF,TGTGCCAGCACCCGAGGGGGACAGGGGTTTGTGAACACTGAAGCTTTCTTT
.,TRBJ1-5,TRBV12-3/TRBV12-4,many,CASSHEKGGGLNQPQHF,TGTGCCAGCAGTCATGAAAAGGGGGGTGGTCTCAATCAGCCCCAGCATTTT
TRBD2,TRBJ2-7,TRBV7-2,many,CASSFSGGVNEQYF,TGTGCCAGCAGCTTTAGCGGGGGGGTTAACGAGCAGTACTTC
TRBD1,TRBJ1-2,TRBV4-2,.,CASSPDGRTGGRPSNYGYTF,TGTGCCAGCAGCCCCGATGGCCGTACAGGGGGCCGCCCCTCTAACTATGGCTACACCTTC
TRBD2,TRBJ2-3,TRBV4-2,.,CASSPRKTLAGGPKDTQYF,TGTGCCAGCAGCCCGCGGAAAACACTAGCGGGGGGCCCGAAAGATACGCAGTATTTT
TRBD1,TRBJ1-6,TRBV6-4,many,CASSDSTGGSPLHF,TGTGCCAGCAGTGACTCAACAGGGGGTTCACCCCTCCACTTT
TRBD1,TRBJ2-7,TRBV6-1,many,CASSPPGQREQYF,TGTGCCAGCAGCCCACCGGGACAGCGAGAGCAGTACTTC
.,TRBJ1-1,TRBV24-1,many,CATSDLTLPSTTNTEAFF,TGTGCCACCAGTGATTTGACGCTTCCGTCCACCACGAACACTGAAGCTTTCTTT
.,TRBJ2-7,TRBV6-1,.,CASSQIPPELDEQYF,TGTGCCAGCAGTCAGATCCCCCCGGAGTTGGACGAGCAGTACTTC
TRBD1,TRBJ2-7,TRBV28,.,CASSLGTAPSIGYEQYF,TGTGCCAGCAGTTTAGGGACAGCACCTAGTATAGGGTACGAGCAGTACTTC
.,TRBJ1-2,TRBV29-1,.,CSVEGTVNYGYTF,TGCAGCGTTGAGGGCACAGTAAACTATGGCTACACCTTC
.,TRBJ2-5,TRBV6-1,.,CASSVFPGGETQYF,TGTGCCAGCAGTGTATTTCCAGGTGGGGAGACCCAGTACTTC
.,TRBJ2-7,TRBV28,many,CASTENYSYEQYF,TGTGCCAGCACCGAAAACTACTCCTACGAGCAGTACTTC
TRBD1,TRBJ2-7,TRBV5-1,.,CASTRDSPYEQYF,TGCGCCAGCACCCGGGACAGCCCCTACGAGCAGTACTTC
TRBD1,TRBJ1-1,TRBV7-2,many,CASSSLRDRGAFF,TGTGCCAGCAGCTCCCTCCGGGACAGGGGCGCTTTCTTT
TRBD2,TRBJ2-5,TRBV2,many,CASKPAGGFQETQYF,TGTGCCAGCAAGCCAGCGGGGGGCTTCCAAGAGACCCAGTACTTC
.,TRBJ2-4,TRBV10-2,many,CASSESALLLPKNIQYF,TGCGCCAGCAGTGAGTCAGCCCTCTTATTGCCCAAAAACATTCAGTACTTC
TRBD1,TRBJ1-2,TRBV6-5,many,CASSYSDRENYGYTF,TGTGCCAGCAGTTACTCGGACAGGGAGAACTATGGCTACACCTTC
.,TRBJ2-5,TRBV11-3,many,CASSPSSGEETQYF,TGTGCCAGCAGCCCTTCATCGGGTGAAGAGACCCAGTACTTC
.,TRBJ2-2,TRBV12-3/TRBV12-4,many,CASSLLAPKRELFF,TGTGCCAGCAGCCTGCTAGCACCGAAGCGAGAGCTGTTTTTT
TRBD1,TRBJ2-4,TRBV20-1,many,CSARKGASTKNIQYF,TGCAGTGCTAGAAAGGGGGCATCGACCAAAAACATTCAGTACTTC
.,TRBJ1-5,TRBV3-1,.,CASSLGHIEGNQPQHF,TGTGCCAGCAGCCTCGGTCATATAGAGGGCAATCAGCCCCAGCATTTT